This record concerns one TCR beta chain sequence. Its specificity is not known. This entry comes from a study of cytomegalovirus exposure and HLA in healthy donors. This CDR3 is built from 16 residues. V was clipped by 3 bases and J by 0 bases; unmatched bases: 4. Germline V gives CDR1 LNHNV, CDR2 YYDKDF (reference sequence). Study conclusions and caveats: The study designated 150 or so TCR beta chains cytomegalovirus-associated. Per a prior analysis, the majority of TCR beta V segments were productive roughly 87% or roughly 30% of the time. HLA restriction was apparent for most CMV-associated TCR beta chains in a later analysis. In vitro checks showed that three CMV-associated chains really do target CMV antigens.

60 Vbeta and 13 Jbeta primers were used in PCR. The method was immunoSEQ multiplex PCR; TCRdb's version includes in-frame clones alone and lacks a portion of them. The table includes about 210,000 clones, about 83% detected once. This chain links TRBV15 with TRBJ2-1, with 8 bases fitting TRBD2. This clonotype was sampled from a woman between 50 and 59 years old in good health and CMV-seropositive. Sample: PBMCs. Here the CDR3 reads CATSRLGTSSYNEQFF. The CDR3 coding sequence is TGTGCCACCAGCAGGCTCGGGACTAGCTCCTACAATGAGCAGTTCTTC.